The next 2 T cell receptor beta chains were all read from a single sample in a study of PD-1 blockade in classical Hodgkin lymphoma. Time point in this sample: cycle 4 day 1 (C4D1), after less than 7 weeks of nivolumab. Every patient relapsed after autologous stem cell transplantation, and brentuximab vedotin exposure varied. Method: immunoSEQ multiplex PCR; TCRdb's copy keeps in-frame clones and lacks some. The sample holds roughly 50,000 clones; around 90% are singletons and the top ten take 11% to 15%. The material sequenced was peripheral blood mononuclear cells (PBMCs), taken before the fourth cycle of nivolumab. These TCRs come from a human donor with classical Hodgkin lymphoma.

CDR3 in DNA: TGCGCCAGCGCCCGAGAGACAGGGCCTCCTCCGCAGAACACTGAAGCTTTCTTT. Its protein product is CASARETGPPPQNTEAFF. V usage is TRBV23-1 and J usage is TRBJ1-1; 7 positions agree with TRBD1. TRBV23-1 is labeled an ORF, and its function is uncertain. The CDR3 length is 18 residues. V trimming: 8 bases; J trimming: 1 base; junction bases outside the gene matches: 19.

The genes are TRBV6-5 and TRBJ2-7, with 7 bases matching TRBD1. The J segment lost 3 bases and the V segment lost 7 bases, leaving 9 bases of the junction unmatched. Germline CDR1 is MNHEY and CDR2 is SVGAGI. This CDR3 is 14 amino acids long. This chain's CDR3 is CASKTATGLYEQYF. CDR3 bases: TGTGCCAGCAAAACCGCGACAGGGCTCTACGAGCAGTACTTC.